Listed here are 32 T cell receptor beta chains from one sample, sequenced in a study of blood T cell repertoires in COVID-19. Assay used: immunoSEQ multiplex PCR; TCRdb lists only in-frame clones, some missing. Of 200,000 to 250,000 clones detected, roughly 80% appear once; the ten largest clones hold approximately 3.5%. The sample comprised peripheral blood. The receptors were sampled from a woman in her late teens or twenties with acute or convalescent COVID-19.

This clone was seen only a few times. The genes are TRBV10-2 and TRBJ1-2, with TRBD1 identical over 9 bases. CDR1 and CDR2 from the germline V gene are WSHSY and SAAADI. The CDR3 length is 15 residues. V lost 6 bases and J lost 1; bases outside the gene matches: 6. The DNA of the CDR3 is TGCGCCAGCAGGAGGGACAGGGAGGGTAACTATGGCTACACCTTC. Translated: CASRRDREGNYGYTF.

CDR3 coding DNA: TGTGCCAGCAGCCAAGAAGGACTAGCGGGATACACAGATACGCAGTATTTT. Amino acid sequence: CASSQEGLAGYTDTQYF. The chain has TRBV7-3 and TRBJ2-3; 12 bases are a match to TRBD2. Germline loops: CDR1 SGHTA, CDR2 FQGTGA. J lost 2 bases, V lost 5 bases, and 8 bases had no gene match. CDR3 size: 17 residues.

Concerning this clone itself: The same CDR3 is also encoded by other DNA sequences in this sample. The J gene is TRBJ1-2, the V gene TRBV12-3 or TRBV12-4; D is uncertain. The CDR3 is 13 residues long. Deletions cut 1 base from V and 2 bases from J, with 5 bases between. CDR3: CASSLGQNYGYTF. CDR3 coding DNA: TGTGCCAGCAGTTTAGGCCAGAACTATGGCTACACCTTC.

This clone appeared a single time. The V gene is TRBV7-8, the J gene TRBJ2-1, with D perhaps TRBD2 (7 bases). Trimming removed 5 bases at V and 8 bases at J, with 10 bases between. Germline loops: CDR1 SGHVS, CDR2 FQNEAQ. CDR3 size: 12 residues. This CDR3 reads CASSPGGHEQFF. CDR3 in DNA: TGTGCCAGCAGCCCGGGGGGCCATGAGCAGTTCTTC. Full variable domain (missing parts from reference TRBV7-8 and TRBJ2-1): GAGVSQSPRYKVAKRGQDVALRCDPISGHVSLFWYQQALGQGPEFLTYFQNEAQLDKSGLPSDRFFAERPEGSVSTLKIQRTQQEDSAVYLCASSPGGHEQFFGPGTRLTVL.

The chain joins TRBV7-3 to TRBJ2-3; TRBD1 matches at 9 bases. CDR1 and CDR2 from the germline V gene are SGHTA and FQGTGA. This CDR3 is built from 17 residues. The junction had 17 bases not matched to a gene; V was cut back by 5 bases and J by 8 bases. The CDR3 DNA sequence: TGTGCCAGCAGCCCGGACAGGGGTATAGGTCCCGGGGCTACGCAGTATTTT. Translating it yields CASSPDRGIGPGATQYF.

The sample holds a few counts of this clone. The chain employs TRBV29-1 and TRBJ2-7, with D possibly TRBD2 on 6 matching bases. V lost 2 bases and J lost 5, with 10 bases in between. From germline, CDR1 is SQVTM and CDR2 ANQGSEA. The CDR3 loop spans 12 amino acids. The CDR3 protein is CSVEITGDEQYF. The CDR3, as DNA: TGCAGCGTTGAAATTACGGGGGACGAGCAGTACTTC.

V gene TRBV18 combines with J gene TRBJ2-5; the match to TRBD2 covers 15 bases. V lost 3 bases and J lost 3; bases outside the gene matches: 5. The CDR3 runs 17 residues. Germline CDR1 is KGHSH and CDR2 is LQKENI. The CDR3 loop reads CASSPGLAGGGKETQYF. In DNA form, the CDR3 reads TGTGCCAGCTCACCGGGACTAGCGGGAGGAGGGAAAGAGACCCAGTACTTC.

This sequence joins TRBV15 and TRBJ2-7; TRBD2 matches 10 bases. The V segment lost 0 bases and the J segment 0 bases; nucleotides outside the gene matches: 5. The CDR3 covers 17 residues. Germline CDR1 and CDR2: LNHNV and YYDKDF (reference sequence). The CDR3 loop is CATSRELAGPNSYEQYF. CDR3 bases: TGTGCCACCAGCAGAGAACTAGCGGGGCCAAACTCCTACGAGCAGTACTTC. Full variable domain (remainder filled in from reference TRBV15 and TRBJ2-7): DAMVIQNPRYQVTQFGKPVTLSCSQTLNHNVMYWYQQKSSQAPKLLFHYYDKDFNNEADTPDNFQSRRPNTSFCFLDIRSPGLGDTAMYLCATSRELAGPNSYEQYFGPGTRLTVT.

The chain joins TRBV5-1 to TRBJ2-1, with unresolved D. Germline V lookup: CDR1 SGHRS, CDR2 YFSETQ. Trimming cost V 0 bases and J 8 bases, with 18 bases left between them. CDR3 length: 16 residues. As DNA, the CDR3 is TGCGCCAGCAGCTTGGATGGCGGCGCTGCATGGGATGAGCAGTTCTTC. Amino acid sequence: CASSLDGGAAWDEQFF.

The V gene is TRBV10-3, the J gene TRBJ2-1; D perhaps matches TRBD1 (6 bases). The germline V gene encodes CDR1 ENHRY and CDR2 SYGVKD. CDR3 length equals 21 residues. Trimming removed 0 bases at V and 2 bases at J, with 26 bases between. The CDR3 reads CAISESARNKPGHLTYNEQFF. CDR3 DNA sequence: TGTGCCATCAGTGAGTCGGCAAGAAACAAACCGGGACACCTAACCTACAATGAGCAGTTCTTC.

CDR3 sequence (DNA): TGTGCCAGCAGCTTGGACTTGGGTTCACCCCTCCACTTT. It translates to CASSLDLGSPLHF. V and J are TRBV11-2 and TRBJ1-6; no reliable D call. Trimming took 3 bases from V and 9 from J, leaving 9 bases between them. Germline V gene data show CDR1 as SGHAT and CDR2 as FQNNGV. This CDR3 is built from 13 residues.

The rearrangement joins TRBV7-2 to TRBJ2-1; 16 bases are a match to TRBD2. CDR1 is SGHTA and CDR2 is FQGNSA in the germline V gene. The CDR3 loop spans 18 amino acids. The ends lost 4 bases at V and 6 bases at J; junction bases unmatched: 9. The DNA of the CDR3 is TGTGCCAGCAGCTCGGGGGGACTAGCGGGAGGGCTGGGCAATGAGCAGTTCTTC. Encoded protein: CASSSGGLAGGLGNEQFF.

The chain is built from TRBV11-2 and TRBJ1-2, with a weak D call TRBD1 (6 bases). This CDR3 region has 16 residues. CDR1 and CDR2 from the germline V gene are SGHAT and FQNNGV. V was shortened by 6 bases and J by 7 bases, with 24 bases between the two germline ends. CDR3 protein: CASSITLGQGTSGYTF. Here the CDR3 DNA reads TGTGCCAGCAGTATAACCCTGGGCCAGGGGACTAGTGGCTACACCTTC.

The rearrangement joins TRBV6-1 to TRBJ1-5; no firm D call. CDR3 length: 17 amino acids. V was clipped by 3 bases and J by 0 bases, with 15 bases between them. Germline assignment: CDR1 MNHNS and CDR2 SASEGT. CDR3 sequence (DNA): TGTGCCAGCAGTGACCCTGGCCGGACTAATAGCAATCAGCCCCAGCATTTT. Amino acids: CASSDPGRTNSNQPQHF.

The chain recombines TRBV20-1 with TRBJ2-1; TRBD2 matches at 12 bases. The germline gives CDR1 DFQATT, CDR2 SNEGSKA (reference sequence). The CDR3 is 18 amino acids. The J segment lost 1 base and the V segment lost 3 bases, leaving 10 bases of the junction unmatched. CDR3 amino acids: CSASGRLAGDKSYNEQFF. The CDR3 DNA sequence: TGCAGTGCTAGTGGCAGACTAGCGGGAGATAAATCCTACAATGAGCAGTTCTTC.

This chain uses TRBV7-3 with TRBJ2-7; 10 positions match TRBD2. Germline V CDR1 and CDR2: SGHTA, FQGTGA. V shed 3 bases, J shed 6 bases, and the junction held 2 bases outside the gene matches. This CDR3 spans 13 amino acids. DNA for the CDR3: TGTGCCAGCAGCTTCCTAGCGGGAGCCGAGCAGTACTTC. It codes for CASSFLAGAEQYF. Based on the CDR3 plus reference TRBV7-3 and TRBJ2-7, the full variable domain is GAGVSQTPSNKVTEKGKYVELRCDPISGHTALYWYRQSLGQGPEFLIYFQGTGAADDSGLPNDRFFAVRPEGSVSTLKIQRTERGDSAVYLCASSFLAGAEQYFGPGTRLTVT.

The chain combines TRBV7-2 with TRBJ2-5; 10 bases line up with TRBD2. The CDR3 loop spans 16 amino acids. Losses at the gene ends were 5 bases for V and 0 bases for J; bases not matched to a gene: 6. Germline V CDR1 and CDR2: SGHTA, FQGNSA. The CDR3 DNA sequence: TGTGCCAGCAGCCCATGGACTAGCGGAAACCAAGAGACCCAGTACTTC. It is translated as CASSPWTSGNQETQYF.

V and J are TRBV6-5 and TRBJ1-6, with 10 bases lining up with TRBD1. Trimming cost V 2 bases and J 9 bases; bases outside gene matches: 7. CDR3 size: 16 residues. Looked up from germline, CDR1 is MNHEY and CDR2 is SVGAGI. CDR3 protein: CASSYGYGTGASPLHF. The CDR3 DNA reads TGTGCCAGCAGTTACGGTTACGGGACAGGGGCTTCACCCCTCCACTTT.

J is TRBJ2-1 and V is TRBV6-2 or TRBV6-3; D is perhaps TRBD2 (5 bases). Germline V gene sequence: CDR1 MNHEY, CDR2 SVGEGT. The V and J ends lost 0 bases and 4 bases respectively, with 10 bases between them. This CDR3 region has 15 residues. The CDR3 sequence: CASSYSSTGYNEQFF. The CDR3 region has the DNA TGTGCCAGCAGTTACTCGTCCACGGGATACAATGAGCAGTTCTTC.

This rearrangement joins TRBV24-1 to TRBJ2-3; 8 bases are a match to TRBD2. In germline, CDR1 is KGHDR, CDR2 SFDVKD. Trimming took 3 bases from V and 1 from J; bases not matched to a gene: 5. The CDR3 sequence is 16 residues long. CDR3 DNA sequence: TGTGCCACCAGTGATGCCCCGGGGGGGGGCACAGATACGCAGTATTTT. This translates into CATSDAPGGGTDTQYF.

The chain's CDR3 is CASSLGLAGDGDEQFF. The CDR3, as DNA: TGTGCCAGCAGCTTAGGACTAGCGGGAGATGGGGATGAGCAGTTCTTC. The rearrangement joins TRBV11-3 to TRBJ2-1, with TRBD2 matching 12 bases. This CDR3 spans 16 amino acids. Per the germline V gene, CDR1 is SGHNT and CDR2 is YENEEA. V shed 1 base, J shed 8 bases, and the junction held 6 bases outside the gene matches.

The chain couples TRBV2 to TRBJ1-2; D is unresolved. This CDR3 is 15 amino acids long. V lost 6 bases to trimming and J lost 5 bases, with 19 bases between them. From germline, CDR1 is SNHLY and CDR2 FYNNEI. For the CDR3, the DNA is TGTGCCAGCAGAGTCCCCTCCACCCGGGTGTATGGCTACACCTTC. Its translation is CASRVPSTRVYGYTF. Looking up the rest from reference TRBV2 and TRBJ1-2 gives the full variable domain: EPEVTQTPSHQVTQMGQEVILRCVPISNHLYFYWYRQILGQKVEFLVSFYNNEISEKSEIFDDQFSVERPDGSNFTLKIRSTKLEDSAMYFCASRVPSTRVYGYTFGSGTRLTVV.

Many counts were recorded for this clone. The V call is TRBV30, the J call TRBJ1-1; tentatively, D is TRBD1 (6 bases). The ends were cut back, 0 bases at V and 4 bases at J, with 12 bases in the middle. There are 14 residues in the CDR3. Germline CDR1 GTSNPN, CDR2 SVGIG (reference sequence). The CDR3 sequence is CAWSVPVTGTEAFF. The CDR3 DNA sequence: TGTGCCTGGAGTGTACCGGTGACAGGCACTGAAGCTTTCTTT.

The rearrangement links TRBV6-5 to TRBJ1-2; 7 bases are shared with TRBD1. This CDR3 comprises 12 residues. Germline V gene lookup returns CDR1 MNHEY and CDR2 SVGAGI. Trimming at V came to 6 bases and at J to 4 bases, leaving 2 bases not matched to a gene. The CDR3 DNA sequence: TGTGCCAGCAGAAGGGACAGCTATGGCTACACCTTC. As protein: CASRRDSYGYTF.

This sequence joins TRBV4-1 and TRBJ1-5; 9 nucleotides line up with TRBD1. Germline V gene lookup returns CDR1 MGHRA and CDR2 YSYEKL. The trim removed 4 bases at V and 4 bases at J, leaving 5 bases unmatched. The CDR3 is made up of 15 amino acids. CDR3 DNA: TGCGCCAGCAGCCCAGGGACAGGGTCGAATCAGCCCCAGCATTTT. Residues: CASSPGTGSNQPQHF.

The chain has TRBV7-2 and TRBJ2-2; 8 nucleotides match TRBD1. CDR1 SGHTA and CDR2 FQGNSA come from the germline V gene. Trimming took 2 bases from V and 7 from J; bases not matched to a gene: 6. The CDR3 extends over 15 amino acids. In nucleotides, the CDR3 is TGTGCCAGCAGCTTAATGGGACAGGCCGTCGGGGAGCTGTTTTTT. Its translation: CASSLMGQAVGELFF.

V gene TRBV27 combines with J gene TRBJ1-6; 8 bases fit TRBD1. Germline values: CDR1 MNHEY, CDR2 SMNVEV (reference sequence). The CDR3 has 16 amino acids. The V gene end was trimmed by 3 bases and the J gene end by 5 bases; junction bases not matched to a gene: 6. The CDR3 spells CASSFPRQGNNSPLHF. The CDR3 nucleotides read TGTGCCAGCAGTTTTCCACGACAGGGGAATAATTCACCCCTCCACTTT.

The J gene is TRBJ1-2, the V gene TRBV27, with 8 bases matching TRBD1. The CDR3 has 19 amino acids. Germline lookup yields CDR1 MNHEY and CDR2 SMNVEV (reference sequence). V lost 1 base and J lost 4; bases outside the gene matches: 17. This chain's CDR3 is CASSLFMDRVGGSPYGYTF. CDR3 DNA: TGTGCCAGCAGTTTATTTATGGACAGGGTGGGTGGGAGCCCCTATGGCTACACCTTC.

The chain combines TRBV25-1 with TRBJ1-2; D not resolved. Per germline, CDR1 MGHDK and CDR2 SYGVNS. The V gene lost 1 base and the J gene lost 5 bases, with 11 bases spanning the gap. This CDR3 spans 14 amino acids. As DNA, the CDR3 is TGTGCCAGCAGTGAATTAGGTAACAGATATGGCTACACCTTC. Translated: CASSELGNRYGYTF.

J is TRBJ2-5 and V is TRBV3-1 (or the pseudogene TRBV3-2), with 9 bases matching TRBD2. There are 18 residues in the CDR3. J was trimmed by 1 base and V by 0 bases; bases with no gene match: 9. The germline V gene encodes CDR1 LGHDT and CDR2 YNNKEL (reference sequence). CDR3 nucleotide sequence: TGTGCCAGCAGCCAAGAGTTTGGGCTAGCGGGAACCCAAGAGACCCAGTACTTC. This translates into CASSQEFGLAGTQETQYF.

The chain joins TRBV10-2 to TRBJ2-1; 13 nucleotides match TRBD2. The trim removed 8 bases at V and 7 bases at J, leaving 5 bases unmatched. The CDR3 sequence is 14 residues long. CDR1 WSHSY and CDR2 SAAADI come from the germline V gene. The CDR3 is CASGTSGAGNEQFF. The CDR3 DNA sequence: TGCGCCAGCGGGACTAGCGGGGCAGGAAATGAGCAGTTCTTC.

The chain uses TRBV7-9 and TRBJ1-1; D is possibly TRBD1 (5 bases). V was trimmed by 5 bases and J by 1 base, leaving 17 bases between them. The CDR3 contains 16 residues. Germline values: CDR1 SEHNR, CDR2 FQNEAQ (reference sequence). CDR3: CASSPGREFGNTEAFF. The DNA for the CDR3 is TGTGCCAGCAGCCCAGGGAGGGAATTCGGGAACACTGAAGCTTTCTTT.